This T cell receptor (beta chain) was recovered during a study of Ad26.COV2.S vaccination and SARS-CoV-2 variants. Trimming took off 1 base at V and 5 bases at J, with 8 bases between the two ends. The CDR3 extends over 13 amino acids. CDR1 is SGHNT and CDR2 is YENEEA in the germline V gene. The table came from immunoSEQ multiplex PCR; TCRdb's copy has only in-frame clones and leaves some out. The sample shows 350,000 to 550,000 clones, about 88% of them seen only once. General study findings and limits: Breadth of non-spike TCRs did not differ between vaccinees and placebo recipients.

Points on this clone: Its specificity is not known.

Treatment: 15 to 20 received Ad26.COV2.S at low or high dose, single or two shots; about five received placebo; per-sample allocation not given. The samples were gathered on day 63 after the first injection of vaccine or placebo. The input for sequencing was peripheral blood, taken in a trial of Ad26.COV2.S vaccine versus placebo. The clonotype was recovered from a person between 18 and 65 years old who received the Ad26.COV2.S COVID-19 vaccine or a placebo. The gene calls are TRBV11-3 and TRBJ1-1; weak D call: TRBD1 (6 bases). The CDR3 is CASSLGQGTEAFF. The DNA for the CDR3 is TGTGCCAGCAGCTTAGGCCAGGGGACTGAAGCTTTCTTT. The full variable domain, with the rest looked up from reference TRBV11-3 and TRBJ1-1, is EAGVVQSPRYKIIEKKQPVAFWCNPISGHNTLYWYLQNLGQGPELLIRYENEEAVDDSQLPKDRFSAERLKGVDSTLKIQPAELGDSAVYLCASSLGQGTEAFFGQGTRLTVV.